This T cell receptor (beta chain) was obtained from a study of T-cell reconstitution after alpha-beta-depleted transplantation in children. Findings and limits, study-wide: After transplant, at about two months, alpha-beta T cells were reportedly derived from several hundred expanded graft clones. From surviving recipient T cells and thymic progenitors came the high day-60 TCRbeta diversity observed in some patients.

The CDR3 totals 12 residues. V was clipped by 6 bases and J by 2 bases, with 10 bases between them. Per germline, CDR1 SQVTM and CDR2 ANQGSEA. On this clonotype itself: As yet, its antigen is unknown.

A TCRbeta library incorporating unique molecular identifiers was prepared. TCRdb ran MiXCR on the PCR reads and lists one entry per CDR3 protein. The repertoire has 500,000 to 600,000 distinct CDR3 sequences, over 20% of them found once; the top ten carry about 35%. The receptor was derived from a boy in the first two years of life with Wiskott-Aldrich syndrome, due to receive a stem cell transplant. Sequencing used PBMCs, obtained before TCRalphabeta/CD19-depleted stem cell transplant. The V and J genes are TRBV29-1 and TRBJ2-5; weak D call: TRBD2 (5 bases). The CDR3 nucleotides are TGCAGCGTCCTCCCGGGGCAAGAGACCCAGTACTTC. It codes for CSVLPGQETQYF.